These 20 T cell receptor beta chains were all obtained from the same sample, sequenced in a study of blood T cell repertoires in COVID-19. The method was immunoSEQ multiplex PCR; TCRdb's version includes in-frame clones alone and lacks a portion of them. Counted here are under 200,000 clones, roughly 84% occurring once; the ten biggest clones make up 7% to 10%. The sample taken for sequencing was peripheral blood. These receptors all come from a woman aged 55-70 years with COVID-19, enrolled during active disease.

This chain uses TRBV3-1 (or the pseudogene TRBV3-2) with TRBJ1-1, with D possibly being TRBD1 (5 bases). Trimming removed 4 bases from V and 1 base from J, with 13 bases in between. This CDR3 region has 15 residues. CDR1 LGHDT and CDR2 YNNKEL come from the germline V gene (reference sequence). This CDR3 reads CASSLSTARNTEAFF. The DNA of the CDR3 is TGTGCCAGCAGCCTTTCGACAGCGAGGAACACTGAAGCTTTCTTT.

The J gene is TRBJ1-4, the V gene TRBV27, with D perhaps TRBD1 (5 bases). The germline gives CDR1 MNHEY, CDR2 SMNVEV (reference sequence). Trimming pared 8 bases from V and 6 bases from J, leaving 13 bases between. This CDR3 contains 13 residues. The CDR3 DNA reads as TGTGCCAGCGGGTGGGGGGTTTATGAAAAACTGTTTTTT. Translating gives CASGWGVYEKLFF. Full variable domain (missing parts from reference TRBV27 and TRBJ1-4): EAQVTQNPRYLITVTGKKLTVTCSQNMNHEYMSWYRQDPGLGLRQIYYSMNVEVTDKGDVPEGYKVSRKEKRNFPLILESPSPNQTSLYFCASGWGVYEKLFFGSGTQLSVL.

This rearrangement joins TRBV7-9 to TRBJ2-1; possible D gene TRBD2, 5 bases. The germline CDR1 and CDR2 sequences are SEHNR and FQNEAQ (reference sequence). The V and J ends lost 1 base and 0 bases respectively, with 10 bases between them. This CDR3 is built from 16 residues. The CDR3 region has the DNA TGTGCCAGCAGCTTAGTAAGCGGAAGCTCCTACAATGAGCAGTTCTTC. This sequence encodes CASSLVSGSSYNEQFF.

CDR3 protein: CAIGGQRYYEQYV. As DNA, the CDR3 is TGTGCCATCGGAGGTCAGAGATACTACGAGCAGTACGTC. The chain employs TRBV10-3 and TRBJ2-7, with D possibly matching TRBD2 (5 bases). Germline CDR1 ENHRY, CDR2 SYGVKD. CDR3 length: 13 residues. The V end lost 8 bases, the J end lost 3 bases, and 14 bases lay between the germline ends.

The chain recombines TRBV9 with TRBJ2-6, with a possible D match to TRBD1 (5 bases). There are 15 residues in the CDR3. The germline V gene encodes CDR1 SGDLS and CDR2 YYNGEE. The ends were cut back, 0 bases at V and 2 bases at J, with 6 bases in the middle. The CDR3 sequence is CASSVAGTGANVLTF. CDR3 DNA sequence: TGTGCCAGCAGCGTAGCAGGGACTGGGGCCAACGTCCTGACTTTC. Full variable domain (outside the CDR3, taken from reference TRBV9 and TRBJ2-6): DSGVTQTPKHLITATGQRVTLRCSPRSGDLSVYWYQQSLDQGLQFLIQYYNGEERAKGNILERFSAQQFPDLHSELNLSSLELGDSALYFCASSVAGTGANVLTFGAGSRLTVL.

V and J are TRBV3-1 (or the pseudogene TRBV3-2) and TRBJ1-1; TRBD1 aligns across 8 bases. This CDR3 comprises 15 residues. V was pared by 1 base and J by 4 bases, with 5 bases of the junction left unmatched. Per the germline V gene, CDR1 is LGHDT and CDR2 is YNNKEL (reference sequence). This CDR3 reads CASSQGNTGGTEAFF. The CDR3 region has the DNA TGTGCCAGCAGCCAAGGTAACACAGGGGGCACTGAAGCTTTCTTT.

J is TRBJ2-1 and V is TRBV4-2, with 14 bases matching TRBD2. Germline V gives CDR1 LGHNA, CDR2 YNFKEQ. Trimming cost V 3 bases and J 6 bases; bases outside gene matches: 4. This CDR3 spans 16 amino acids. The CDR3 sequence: CASSHWGTSGSNEQFF. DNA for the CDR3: TGTGCCAGCAGCCATTGGGGGACTAGCGGGAGCAATGAGCAGTTCTTC.

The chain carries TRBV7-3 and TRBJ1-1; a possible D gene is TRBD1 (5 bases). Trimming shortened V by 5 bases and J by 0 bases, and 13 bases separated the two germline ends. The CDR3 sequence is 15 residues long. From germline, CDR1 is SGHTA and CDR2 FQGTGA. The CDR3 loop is CASSPQGSMNTEAFF. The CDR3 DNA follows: TGTGCCAGCAGCCCTCAGGGTTCTATGAACACTGAAGCTTTCTTT.

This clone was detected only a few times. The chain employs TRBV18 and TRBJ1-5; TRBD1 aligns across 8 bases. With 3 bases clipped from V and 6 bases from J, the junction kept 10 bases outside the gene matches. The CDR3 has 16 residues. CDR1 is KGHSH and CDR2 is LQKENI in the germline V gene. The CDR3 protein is CASSPGTTGGGQPQHF. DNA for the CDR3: TGTGCCAGCTCACCGGGAACAACAGGGGGAGGTCAGCCCCAGCATTTT.

CDR3 region: CASSSVDSNQPQHF. CDR3 sequence (DNA): TGTGCCAGCAGCTCGGTTGATAGCAATCAGCCCCAGCATTTT. The V call is TRBV7-2, the J call TRBJ1-5; D not resolved. CDR1 SGHTA and CDR2 FQGNSA come from the germline V gene. This CDR3 has 14 amino acids. V gave up 4 bases and J gave up 0 bases, with 7 bases separating them.

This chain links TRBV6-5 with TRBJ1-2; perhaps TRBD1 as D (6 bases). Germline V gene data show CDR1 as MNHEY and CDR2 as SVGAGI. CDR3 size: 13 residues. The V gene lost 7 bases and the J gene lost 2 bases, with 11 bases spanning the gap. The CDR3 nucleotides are TGTGCCAGCACCGAAACAGGGAACTATGGCTACACCTTC. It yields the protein CASTETGNYGYTF.

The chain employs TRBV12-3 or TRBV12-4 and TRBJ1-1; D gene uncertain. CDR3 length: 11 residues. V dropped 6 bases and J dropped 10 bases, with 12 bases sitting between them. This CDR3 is CASSRPGRAFF. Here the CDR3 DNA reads TGTGCCAGCAGCCGCCCGGGGAGAGCTTTCTTT.

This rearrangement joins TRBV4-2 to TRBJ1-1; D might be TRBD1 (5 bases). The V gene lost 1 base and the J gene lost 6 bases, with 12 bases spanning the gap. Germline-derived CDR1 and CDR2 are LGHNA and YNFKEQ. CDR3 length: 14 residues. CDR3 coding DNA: TGTGCCAGCAGCCAAGGGGGCCGCGGGGCTGAAGCTTTCTTT. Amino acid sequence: CASSQGGRGAEAFF.

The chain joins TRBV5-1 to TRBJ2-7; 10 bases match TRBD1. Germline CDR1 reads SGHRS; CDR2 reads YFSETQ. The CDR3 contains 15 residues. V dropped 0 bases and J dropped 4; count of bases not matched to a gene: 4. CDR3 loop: CASSLGTGGTYEQYF. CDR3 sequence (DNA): TGCGCCAGCAGCTTGGGGACAGGGGGAACATACGAGCAGTACTTC.

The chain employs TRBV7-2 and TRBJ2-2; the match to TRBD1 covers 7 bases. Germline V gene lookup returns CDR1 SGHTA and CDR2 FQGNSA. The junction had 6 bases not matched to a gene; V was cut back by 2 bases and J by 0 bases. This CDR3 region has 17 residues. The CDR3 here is CASSLLGGQTNTGELFF. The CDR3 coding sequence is TGTGCCAGCAGCTTACTAGGGGGACAGACGAACACCGGGGAGCTGTTTTTT.

The CDR3 is CASSLALPGYGYTF. The CDR3 nucleotides read TGTGCCAGCAGCTTAGCCCTCCCAGGGTATGGCTACACCTTC. V and J are TRBV7-2 and TRBJ1-2; TRBD1 might be the D (5 bases). CDR1 and CDR2 from the germline V gene are SGHTA and FQGNSA. Trimming stripped 0 bases from V and 5 bases from J, with 10 bases between. This CDR3 is built from 14 residues.

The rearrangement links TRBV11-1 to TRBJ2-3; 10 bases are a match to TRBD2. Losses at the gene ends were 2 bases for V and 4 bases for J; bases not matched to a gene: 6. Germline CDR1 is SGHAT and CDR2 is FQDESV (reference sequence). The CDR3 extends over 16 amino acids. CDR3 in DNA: TGTGCCAGCAGCTTATTGGCTAGCGGGAGTGCAGATACGCAGTATTTT. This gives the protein CASSLLASGSADTQYF.

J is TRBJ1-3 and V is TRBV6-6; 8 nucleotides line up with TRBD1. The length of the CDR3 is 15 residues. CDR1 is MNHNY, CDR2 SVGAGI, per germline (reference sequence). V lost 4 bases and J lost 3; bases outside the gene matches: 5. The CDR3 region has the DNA TGTGCCAGCAGTTCCAGGGGGCTAATTGGAAACACCATATATTTT. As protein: CASSSRGLIGNTIYF.

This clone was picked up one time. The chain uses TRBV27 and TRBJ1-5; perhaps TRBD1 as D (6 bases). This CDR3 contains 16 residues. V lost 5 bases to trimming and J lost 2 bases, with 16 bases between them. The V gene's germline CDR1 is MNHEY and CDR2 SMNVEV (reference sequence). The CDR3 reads CASSPLTGRGNQPQHF. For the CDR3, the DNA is TGTGCCAGCAGTCCTCTCACAGGGAGGGGCAATCAGCCCCAGCATTTT.

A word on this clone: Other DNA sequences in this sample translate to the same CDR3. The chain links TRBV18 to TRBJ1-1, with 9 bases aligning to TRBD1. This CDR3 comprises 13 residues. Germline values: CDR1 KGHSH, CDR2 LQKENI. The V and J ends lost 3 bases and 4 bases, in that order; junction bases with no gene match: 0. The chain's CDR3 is CASSPTGGTEAFF. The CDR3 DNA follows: TGTGCCAGCTCACCGACAGGGGGCACTGAAGCTTTCTTT. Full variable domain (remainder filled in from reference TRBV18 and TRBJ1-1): NAGVMQNPRHLVRRRGQEARLRCSPMKGHSHVYWYRQLPEEGLKFMVYLQKENIIDESGMPKERFSAEFPKEGPSILRIQQVVRGDSAAYFCASSPTGGTEAFFGQGTRLTVV.